Below, 30 T cell receptor beta chains from the same sample are listed, as sequenced in a study of regulatory T cells in long-lasting Graves disease. The time point is: newly diagnosed GD, antithyroid drugs for less than 3 months. Preparation of the TCR library used RNA extracted from PBMCs. Investigators prepared the TCR beta libraries by applying iRepertoire HTBI primers and Arm-PCR of CDR3 regions. MiXCR, applied by TCRdb to the multiplex PCR reads, yields one record per CDR3 protein. The sample has around 320,000 distinct CDR3 sequences; 16% are singletons. This same sample was also taken into another study, of T cells in Graves' hyperthyroidism and ophthalmopathy.

Sample: peripheral blood mononuclear cells (PBMCs), taken at new diagnosis, from a patient treated with antithyroid drugs. Source of these receptors: a man aged 35 to 55 with Graves disease.

This clonotype was seen ten or more times. V usage is TRBV7-6 and J usage is TRBJ2-1; TRBD1 matches 7 bases. The CDR3 is 16 residues long. CDR1 and CDR2 (germline): SGHVS, FNYEAQ. Trimming took 4 bases from V and 9 from J; bases not matched to a gene: 15. CDR3 in DNA: TGTGCCAGCAGCTACCGATGGGACAGAGGCGGAGGTGAGCAGTTCTTC. Translated, it gives CASSYRWDRGGGEQFF.

This clonotype was counted ten times or more. The V gene is TRBV3-1, the J gene TRBJ2-7, with D possibly being TRBD1 (5 bases). Trimming took 2 bases from V and 2 from J, leaving 10 bases between them. This CDR3 region has 14 residues. Germline loops: CDR1 LGHDT, CDR2 YNNKEL (reference sequence). The CDR3 reads CASSQFTGPYEQYF. The DNA for the CDR3 is TGTGCCAGCAGCCAATTCACAGGTCCCTACGAGCAGTACTTC.

This clonotype was seen repeatedly, ten times or more. The chain is built from TRBV9 and TRBJ2-2, with 7 bases that match TRBD1. Germline CDR1 SGDLS, CDR2 YYNGEE. This CDR3 is 14 amino acids long. The junction had 2 bases not matched to a gene; V was cut back by 0 bases and J by 6 bases. Here the CDR3 DNA reads TGTGCCAGCAGCGTAGTTCAGGGGGCCGGGGAGCTGTTTTTT. As protein: CASSVVQGAGELFF. Full variable domain (remainder filled in from reference TRBV9 and TRBJ2-2): DSGVTQTPKHLITATGQRVTLRCSPRSGDLSVYWYQQSLDQGLQFLIQYYNGEERAKGNILERFSAQQFPDLHSELNLSSLELGDSALYFCASSVVQGAGELFFGEGSRLTVL.

This clonotype was found many times. The gene calls are TRBV18 and TRBJ2-3; tentatively, D is TRBD2 (6 bases). The germline V gene encodes CDR1 KGHSH and CDR2 LQKENI. This CDR3 spans 16 amino acids. Deletions cut 3 bases from V and 4 bases from J, with 17 bases between. The CDR3 is CASSPRTNSHADTQYF. DNA of the CDR3: TGTGCCAGCTCACCTCGGACTAACTCACACGCAGATACGCAGTATTTT.

This clonotype has at least ten counts. This sequence joins TRBV10-3 and TRBJ2-5; D gene uncertain. CDR3 length: 13 residues. V was shortened by 6 bases and J by 9 bases, with 17 bases between the two germline ends. Germline V gives CDR1 ENHRY, CDR2 SYGVKD. In DNA, the CDR3 is TGTGCCATCAGCCCGACAAGGGAACGGGCCCAGTACTTC. Protein sequence: CAISPTRERAQYF.

The V call is TRBV9, the J call TRBJ2-4; TRBD1 aligns across 7 bases. Looked up from germline, CDR1 is SGDLS and CDR2 is YYNGEE. CDR3 length equals 15 residues. Trimming took 0 bases from V and 7 from J; bases not matched to a gene: 7. DNA for the CDR3: TGTGCCAGCAGCGTAGAGGGGGCAGTCCGGAACATTCAGTACTTC. This translates into CASSVEGAVRNIQYF. The full variable domain, its missing parts supplied by reference TRBV9 and TRBJ2-4, is DSGVTQTPKHLITATGQRVTLRCSPRSGDLSVYWYQQSLDQGLQFLIQYYNGEERAKGNILERFSAQQFPDLHSELNLSSLELGDSALYFCASSVEGAVRNIQYFGAGTRLSVL.

This clonotype has a count of ten or more. The V gene is TRBV5-1, the J gene TRBJ1-1, with D perhaps matching TRBD1 (6 bases). Germline CDR1 SGHRS, CDR2 YFSETQ. This CDR3 region has 16 residues. Trimming pared 4 bases from V and 0 bases from J, leaving 16 bases between. CDR3 sequence: CASSQSDRLMNTEAFF. The CDR3 nucleotides are TGCGCCAGCAGCCAGAGTGACAGGCTCATGAACACTGAAGCTTTCTTT.

This clonotype was counted at least ten times. V usage is TRBV2 and J usage is TRBJ1-1; no clear D. The length of the CDR3 is 12 residues. The V and J ends lost 9 bases and 0 bases respectively, with 8 bases between them. The germline gives CDR1 SNHLY, CDR2 FYNNEI. The CDR3 loop reads CARRRMNTEAFF. For the CDR3, the DNA is TGTGCCAGGAGGCGGATGAACACTGAAGCTTTCTTT.

In its sample, this clonotype was seen many times. The chain couples TRBV29-1 to TRBJ2-5; a possible D gene is TRBD2 (7 bases). The V gene's germline CDR1 is SQVTM and CDR2 ANQGSEA. V was trimmed by 1 base and J by 4 bases, leaving 16 bases between them. The CDR3 contains 15 residues. The CDR3 nucleotides read TGCAGCGTTGAAGGGGCAGACGGGGGGCGAGAGACCCAGTACTTC. Encoded protein: CSVEGADGGRETQYF.

At least ten counts were recorded for this clonotype. The rearrangement links TRBV6-2 or TRBV6-3 to TRBJ2-5; weak D call: TRBD1 (6 bases). The V end lost 2 bases, the J end lost 0 bases, and 13 bases lay between the germline ends. Germline V lookup: CDR1 MNHEY, CDR2 SVGEGT. The CDR3 is 16 residues long. CDR3 nucleotides: TGTGCCAGCAGTTACGGAACAGGGATGTACCAAGAGACCCAGTACTTC. Encoded protein: CASSYGTGMYQETQYF.

This clonotype was counted many times. The chain couples TRBV27 to TRBJ1-1, with D perhaps TRBD1 (5 bases). Germline CDR1 reads MNHEY; CDR2 reads SMNVEV (reference sequence). This CDR3 contains 13 residues. Trimming stripped 7 bases from V and 5 bases from J, with 14 bases between. Written as DNA, the CDR3 is TGTGCCAGCACCCCTGGGGCCGGAACTGAAGCTTTCTTT. Translation: CASTPGAGTEAFF.

This clonotype was picked up many times. The chain combines TRBV7-2 with TRBJ2-1; 9 nucleotides align to TRBD2. CDR3 length: 13 residues. V lost 5 bases to trimming and J lost 8 bases; unmatched junction nucleotides: 4. The germline V gene encodes CDR1 SGHTA and CDR2 FQGNSA. The CDR3 here is CASSTRTSDEQFF. CDR3 nucleotide sequence: TGTGCCAGCAGCACCCGGACTAGCGATGAGCAGTTCTTC.

This clonotype turned up a few times. The chain joins TRBV7-2 to TRBJ2-5, with TRBD2 identical over 11 bases. The CDR3 consists of 18 residues. V was pared by 1 base and J by 4 bases, with 11 bases of the junction left unmatched. Germline V gene data show CDR1 as SGHTA and CDR2 as FQGNSA. In nucleotides, the CDR3 is TGTGCCAGCAGCTTAGATATAGCGGGGGGGCCTTTCCCAGAGACCCAGTACTTC. It codes for CASSLDIAGGPFPETQYF.

The table lists this clonotype with many counts. This sequence joins TRBV7-2 and TRBJ2-7; no clear D. The CDR3 runs to 13 residues. CDR1 and CDR2 from the germline V gene are SGHTA and FQGNSA. Between the trimmed V and J ends, which lost 5 bases and 3 bases, there was a span of 11 bases. The CDR3 loop is CASSRPDSYEQYF. The CDR3 bases are TGTGCCAGCAGCCGCCCGGATAGCTACGAGCAGTACTTC.

The chain employs TRBV7-8 and TRBJ2-7; 11 bases align to TRBD1. J lost 6 bases, V lost 5 bases, and 6 bases had no gene match. There are 14 residues in the CDR3. Germline V lookup: CDR1 SGHVS, CDR2 FQNEAQ. Written as DNA, the CDR3 is TGTGCCAGCAGCCCCGGGACAGGGGGAGTCGAGCAGTACTTC. Its protein is CASSPGTGGVEQYF.

A few counts support this clonotype. The chain couples TRBV18 to TRBJ2-4; D perhaps matches TRBD1 (6 bases). The CDR3 is 17 amino acids. Germline V lookup: CDR1 KGHSH, CDR2 LQKENI. With 3 bases removed from V and 0 bases from J, the gap between germline ends came to 15 bases. CDR3: CASSPLPGHSAKNIQYF. CDR3 bases: TGTGCCAGCTCACCCCTTCCGGGACACTCAGCCAAAAACATTCAGTACTTC. The complete variable domain, with remaining parts taken from reference TRBV18 and TRBJ2-4, reads NAGVMQNPRHLVRRRGQEARLRCSPMKGHSHVYWYRQLPEEGLKFMVYLQKENIIDESGMPKERFSAEFPKEGPSILRIQQVVRGDSAAYFCASSPLPGHSAKNIQYFGAGTRLSVL.

This clonotype was counted many times. The rearrangement links TRBV28 to TRBJ1-1, with 7 nucleotides matching TRBD1. The CDR3 covers 15 residues. After removal of 3 bases from V and 1 base from J, the junction contained 5 bases not matched to a gene. CDR1 and CDR2 from the germline V gene are MDHEN and SYDVKM. CDR3 DNA sequence: TGTGCCAGCAGTTTCAACAGGGGTGGGAACACTGAAGCTTTCTTT. The encoded protein is CASSFNRGGNTEAFF.

The chain's CDR3 is CASSPGRSPYNEQFF. In DNA, the CDR3 is TGTGCCAGCAGCCCGGGACGGAGCCCCTACAATGAGCAGTTCTTC. J is TRBJ2-1 and V is TRBV7-9; D may correspond to TRBD1 or TRBD2 (5 bases each). The CDR3 is 15 amino acids. The V gene lost 5 bases and the J gene lost 2 bases, with 13 bases spanning the gap. Germline assignment: CDR1 SEHNR and CDR2 FQNEAQ (reference sequence).

There are many counts of this clonotype. The V gene is TRBV28, the J gene TRBJ2-7, with D tentatively TRBD1 or TRBD2 (5 bases each). Per the germline V gene, CDR1 is MDHEN and CDR2 is SYDVKM. V was shortened by 6 bases and J by 4 bases, with 16 bases between the two germline ends. The CDR3 covers 14 residues. The CDR3 spells CASSLMGDAYEQYF. The CDR3 DNA follows: TGTGCCAGCAGCCTAATGGGGGATGCTTACGAGCAGTACTTC.

In this sample, this clonotype turned up many times. V usage is TRBV11-2 and J usage is TRBJ2-5; D is unclear. Trimming pared 1 base from V and 6 bases from J, leaving 9 bases between. Germline CDR1 and CDR2: SGHAT and FQNNGV. The CDR3 has 13 residues. The CDR3 DNA reads as TGTGCCAGCAGCTTAGTTGTCCTGCAGACCCAGTACTTC. Translation: CASSLVVLQTQYF.

This sequence joins TRBV5-4 and TRBJ2-7; maybe TRBD2 (5 bases). The CDR3 spans 14 residues. CDR1 and CDR2 from the germline V gene are SGHNT and YYREEE (reference sequence). V was trimmed by 0 bases and J by 4 bases, leaving 11 bases between them. The CDR3 coding sequence is TGTGCCAGCAGCTTGGGAGGGAATGGATACGAGCAGTACTTC. The encoded protein is CASSLGGNGYEQYF. Looking up the rest from reference TRBV5-4 and TRBJ2-7 gives the full variable domain: ETGVTQSPTHLIKTRGQQVTLRCSSQSGHNTVSWYQQALGQGPQFIFQYYREEENGRGNFPPRFSGLQFPNYSSELNVNALELDDSALYLCASSLGGNGYEQYFGPGTRLTVT.

This clonotype was picked up many times. The chain employs TRBV15 and TRBJ2-2; D unclear. Germline CDR1 reads LNHNV; CDR2 reads YYDKDF (reference sequence). V gave up 0 bases and J gave up 4 bases, with 6 bases separating them. The CDR3 has 14 amino acids. In nucleotides, the CDR3 is TGTGCCACCAGCAGAGACTTAGTCACCGGGGAGCTGTTTTTT. This codes for CATSRDLVTGELFF.

This clonotype was recorded many times. The J gene is TRBJ2-7, the V gene TRBV12-3 or TRBV12-4; 12 bases fit TRBD2. The CDR3 has 17 residues. J lost 4 bases, V lost 6 bases, and 13 bases had no gene match. The CDR3 nucleotides read TGTGCCAGCAGCTTACGCCCTAGCGGGGGGGCCAGTTACGAGCAGTACTTC. Its translation is CASSLRPSGGASYEQYF.

This clonotype was detected many times. The genes are TRBV11-3 and TRBJ2-2; D is perhaps TRBD2 (6 bases). This CDR3 region has 18 residues. Per germline, CDR1 SGHNT and CDR2 YENEEA. Trimming stripped 0 bases from V and 0 bases from J, with 14 bases between. CDR3 amino acids: CASSLDPFWGANTGELFF. Here the CDR3 DNA reads TGTGCCAGCAGCTTAGACCCGTTCTGGGGGGCGAACACCGGGGAGCTGTTTTTT.

The chain couples TRBV27 to TRBJ2-7, with D uncertain. Trimming stripped 2 bases from V and 0 bases from J, with 5 bases between. The CDR3 sequence is 13 residues long. Germline assignment: CDR1 MNHEY and CDR2 SMNVEV (reference sequence). The CDR3 nucleotides are TGTGCCAGCAGTTTAACTGCCTCCTACGAGCAGTACTTC. It translates to CASSLTASYEQYF.

This clonotype was detected many times. J is TRBJ2-3 and V is TRBV6-1; 9 positions agree with TRBD1. The J call is doubtful: the DNA matches TRBJ2-5 better. Germline CDR1 is MNHNS and CDR2 is SASEGT. The CDR3 has 15 residues. In DNA form, the CDR3 reads TGTGCCAGCAGTGGGACACAGGGGGCGCAGGAGACCCAGTACTTC. Its translation is CASSGTQGAQETQYF.

This clonotype was counted ten times or more. The rearrangement joins TRBV12-3 or TRBV12-4 to TRBJ2-5, with 13 nucleotides matching TRBD2. The CDR3 covers 16 residues. The J segment lost 2 bases and the V segment lost 5 bases, leaving 5 bases of the junction unmatched. CDR3 sequence (DNA): TGTGCCAGCAGTCGGACTAGCGGGGGTTTTCAAGAGACCCAGTACTTC. Protein product: CASSRTSGGFQETQYF.

The chain employs TRBV9 and TRBJ2-2, with D maybe TRBD2 (6 bases). The length of the CDR3 is 18 residues. Germline CDR1 reads SGDLS; CDR2 reads YYNGEE. V was cut by 0 bases and J by 1 base, with 16 bases left in between. CDR3 nucleotides: TGTGCCAGCAGCGTAGCCCGGGGTGGGGGGTTGAACACCGGGGAGCTGTTTTTT. Protein product: CASSVARGGGLNTGELFF.

This clonotype was counted only a few times. This rearrangement joins TRBV6-1 to TRBJ2-1; D call uncertain. CDR3 length: 13 amino acids. With 7 bases removed from V and 7 bases from J, the gap between germline ends came to 14 bases. Per germline, CDR1 MNHNS and CDR2 SASEGT. The CDR3 DNA reads TGTGCCAGCACCAAGAGGCCTTTGAATGAGCAGTTCTTC. The encoded protein is CASTKRPLNEQFF.

For this clonotype: One end of the junction varies from germline; a read error may be responsible. The chain has TRBV7-3 and TRBJ2-2, with TRBD2 as a possible D gene (5 bases). The CDR3 is 13 residues long. Germline V CDR1 and CDR2: SGHTA, FQGTGA. The CDR3 protein is CASSLSNTGEPFF. The CDR3 region has the DNA TGTGCCAGCAGCTTATCTAACACCGGGGAGCCGTTTTTT.